This passage covers 25 T cell receptor beta chains from one sample sequenced in a study of cytomegalovirus exposure and HLA in healthy donors. Vbeta (60) and Jbeta (13) primers were used in the PCR. Using immunoSEQ multiplex PCR, the repertoire was profiled, and TCRdb retains in-frame clones only, with some absent. Of more than 95,000 clones in the sample, 79% were seen once. Specimen: PBMCs. Source of these receptors: a man aged 45 to 65 in good health and CMV-seropositive.

The CDR3 nucleotides read TGTGCCAGCAGCCCTGTCTCAGGGGGTTACCATCAGCCCCAGCATTTT. Protein product: CASSPVSGGYHQPQHF. The chain carries TRBV14 and TRBJ1-5; 7 nucleotides agree with TRBD1. The CDR3 totals 16 residues. Germline-derived CDR1 and CDR2 are SGHDN and FVKESK. J gave up 5 bases and V 4 bases, and 11 bases lay outside the gene matches.

The V gene is TRBV7-2, the J gene TRBJ2-3; 8 nucleotides match TRBD2. The V gene end was trimmed by 3 bases and the J gene end by 5 bases; junction bases not matched to a gene: 4. The germline gives CDR1 SGHTA, CDR2 FQGNSA. This CDR3 spans 14 amino acids. The CDR3 nucleotides are TGTGCCAGCAGCTTCGGACTAGCTGTAGATACGCAGTATTTT. Translated: CASSFGLAVDTQYF. The full variable domain, in which reference TRBV7-2 and TRBJ2-3 provide the parts outside the CDR3, is GAGVSQSPSNKVTEKGKDVELRCDPISGHTALYWYRQSLGQGLEFLIYFQGNSAPDKSGLPSDRFSAERTGGSVSTLTIQRTQQEDSAVYLCASSFGLAVDTQYFGPGTRLTVL.

The chain couples TRBV5-1 to TRBJ2-7; TRBD2 matches at 13 bases. CDR1 is SGHRS and CDR2 is YFSETQ in the germline V gene. The CDR3 sequence is 15 residues long. Trimming cost V 0 bases and J 5 bases; bases outside gene matches: 2. The CDR3 nucleotides are TGCGCCAGCAGCTTGGGGACTAGCGGGAGTGACGAGCAGTACTTC. Its translation: CASSLGTSGSDEQYF.

V and J are TRBV27 and TRBJ2-7; tentative D call: TRBD1 (6 bases). The CDR3 has 16 residues. CDR1 and CDR2 (germline): MNHEY, SMNVEV (reference sequence). V gave up 8 bases and J gave up 0 bases, with 20 bases separating them. CDR3: CASPRSDRFPSYEQYF. In DNA, the CDR3 is TGTGCCAGCCCTAGGTCGGACAGATTTCCCTCCTACGAGCAGTACTTC.

The CDR3 DNA reads TGTGCCAGCACCCCGACTTACACTAGCACAGATACGCAGTATTTT. It codes for CASTPTYTSTDTQYF. V gene TRBV6-5 combines with J gene TRBJ2-3; D unclear. Deletions cut 7 bases from V and 0 bases from J, with 14 bases between. Germline V CDR1 and CDR2: MNHEY, SVGAGI. This CDR3 spans 15 amino acids.

This clone was recorded a few times. This rearrangement joins TRBV27 to TRBJ2-5, with a tentative D call TRBD1 (6 bases). The tail of the sequence fits TRBJ2-7 better, so the J call may be wrong. Germline V gives CDR1 MNHEY, CDR2 SMNVEV (reference sequence). This CDR3 is built from 14 residues. The CDR3 loop reads CASRIQGDSYEQYF. The DNA for the CDR3 is TGTGCCAGCAGGATACAGGGTGACTCCTACGAGCAGTACTTC.

This rearrangement joins TRBV27 to TRBJ1-2; tentatively, D is TRBD1 (6 bases). V dropped 4 bases and J dropped 1 base, with 19 bases sitting between them. The CDR3 consists of 17 residues. Germline CDR1 is MNHEY and CDR2 is SMNVEV (reference sequence). The CDR3 nucleotides read TGTGCCAGCAGTTCATCAAGACAGGCACCTTTTAACTATGGCTACACCTTC. This encodes CASSSSRQAPFNYGYTF.

V is TRBV5-4 and J is TRBJ2-3; the D gene is possibly TRBD2 (6 bases). The CDR3 has 15 amino acids. Germline assignment: CDR1 SGHNT and CDR2 YYREEE (reference sequence). V dropped 2 bases and J dropped 4 bases, with 14 bases sitting between them. This chain's CDR3 is CASSFPGTGADTQYF. The CDR3 DNA reads as TGTGCCAGCAGCTTCCCCGGGACGGGGGCAGATACGCAGTATTTT.

This rearrangement joins TRBV28 to TRBJ2-1, with 10 bases lining up with TRBD2. Germline-derived CDR1 and CDR2 are MDHEN and SYDVKM. Trimming removed 4 bases from V and 4 bases from J; junction bases left unmatched: 13. The CDR3 runs to 18 residues. The CDR3 here is CASSSHTRLLAGYNEQFF. The CDR3 region has the DNA TGTGCCAGCAGTTCACATACCCGGTTACTAGCGGGGTACAATGAGCAGTTCTTC.

The chain carries TRBV7-3 and TRBJ2-3, with 7 positions matching TRBD2. The trim removed 1 base at V and 8 bases at J, leaving 9 bases unmatched. The germline gives CDR1 SGHTA, CDR2 FQGTGA. The CDR3 loop spans 15 amino acids. The CDR3, as DNA: TGTGCCAGCAGCTTAAACGGGGGGAACAATCCTACGCAGTATTTT. Amino acids: CASSLNGGNNPTQYF.

The J gene is TRBJ2-2, the V gene TRBV25-1; TRBD2 might be the D (6 bases). CDR1 is MGHDK and CDR2 is SYGVNS in the germline V gene. The CDR3 spans 14 residues. V was pared by 4 bases and J by 0 bases, with 6 bases between. The CDR3 DNA is TGTGCCAGCAGTGGGACTACGAACACCGGGGAGCTGTTTTTT. Protein product: CASSGTTNTGELFF. The entire variable domain, with the rest obtained from reference TRBV25-1 and TRBJ2-2, is as follows: EADIYQTPRYLVIGTGKKITLECSQTMGHDKMYWYQQDPGMELHLIHYSYGVNSTEKGDLSSESTVSRIRTEHFPLTLESARPSHTSQYLCASSGTTNTGELFFGEGSRLTVL.

The chain has TRBV18 and TRBJ2-5; D is possibly TRBD1 (5 bases). There are 17 residues in the CDR3. The V gene lost 0 bases and the J gene lost 2 bases, with 16 bases spanning the gap. Per germline, CDR1 KGHSH and CDR2 LQKENI. The DNA for the CDR3 is TGTGCCAGCTCACCACCGCACGGACACGACTGGCAAGAGACCCAGTACTTC. Protein sequence: CASSPPHGHDWQETQYF.

V is TRBV28 and J is TRBJ2-3, with D uncertain. The CDR3 is made up of 15 amino acids. Looked up from germline, CDR1 is MDHEN and CDR2 is SYDVKM. Trimming removed 3 bases from V and 2 bases from J, with 12 bases in between. CDR3 sequence reads: CASSLGMGSTDTQYF. The CDR3 region has the DNA TGTGCCAGCAGTTTGGGTATGGGCTCCACAGATACGCAGTATTTT.

The CDR3 sequence: CASSSYTSAYEQYF. The CDR3 region has the DNA TGTGCCAGCAGCTCGTACACTAGCGCTTACGAGCAGTACTTC. This chain connects TRBV7-9 to TRBJ2-7, with TRBD2 identical over 7 bases. V lost 4 bases and J lost 4; bases outside the gene matches: 7. CDR1 is SEHNR, CDR2 FQNEAQ, per germline (reference sequence). The CDR3 runs 14 residues.

This rearrangement joins TRBV28 to TRBJ1-6; D not resolved. Trimming removed 3 bases from V and 8 bases from J, with 5 bases in between. Per the germline V gene, CDR1 is MDHEN and CDR2 is SYDVKM. The CDR3 is 12 amino acids. The CDR3 DNA follows: TGTGCCAGCAGTTTCAGTTATTCACCCCTCCACTTT. This sequence encodes CASSFSYSPLHF.

J is TRBJ1-1 and V is TRBV5-1, with 9 positions matching TRBD1. Germline V gives CDR1 SGHRS, CDR2 YFSETQ. With V trimmed by 0 bases and J by 1 base, 1 base remained unmatched. The CDR3 has 15 amino acids. This chain's CDR3 is CASSLGDRANTEAFF. CDR3 nucleotide sequence: TGCGCCAGCAGCTTGGGGGACAGGGCGAACACTGAAGCTTTCTTT.

In the case of this clone: This sample also contains other DNA sequences that code for the same CDR3. The rearrangement uses TRBV29-1 and TRBJ1-1, with a tentative D call TRBD1 (6 bases). Trimming took off 1 base at V and 1 base at J, with 13 bases between the two ends. CDR1 and CDR2 from the germline V gene are SQVTM and ANQGSEA. The CDR3 spans 15 residues. CDR3 DNA: TGCAGCGTTGAAGGGGAGACAGGCCGGAACACTGAAGCTTTCTTT. This encodes CSVEGETGRNTEAFF.

The V gene is TRBV6-4, the J gene TRBJ2-7; TRBD2 agrees at 8 bases. J lost 4 bases, V lost 3 bases, and 8 bases had no gene match. The germline gives CDR1 MRHNA, CDR2 SNTAGT. This CDR3 is 15 amino acids long. The CDR3 protein is CASSEFGGGMYEQYF. For the CDR3, the DNA is TGTGCCAGCAGTGAGTTCGGGGGGGGGATGTACGAGCAGTACTTC.

The chain carries TRBV11-3 and TRBJ2-5; maybe TRBD2 (6 bases). This CDR3 contains 14 residues. Germline CDR1 reads SGHNT; CDR2 reads YENEEA. The V gene lost 1 base and the J gene lost 4 bases, with 10 bases spanning the gap. The CDR3: CASSLGRAGETQYF. The CDR3 DNA reads TGTGCCAGCAGCTTAGGGAGGGCCGGAGAGACCCAGTACTTC.

The chain recombines TRBV4-2 with TRBJ2-5; 13 nucleotides line up with TRBD2. The ends lost 0 bases at V and 5 bases at J; junction bases unmatched: 3. The CDR3 covers 16 residues. From germline, CDR1 is LGHNA and CDR2 YNFKEQ. The CDR3 spells CASSQDETSGRETQYF. DNA of the CDR3: TGTGCCAGCAGCCAAGATGAGACTAGCGGGAGGGAGACCCAGTACTTC.

The J gene is TRBJ1-4, the V gene TRBV5-8; D is unclear. The CDR3 loop spans 13 amino acids. Germline loops: CDR1 SGHTS, CDR2 YDEGEE. The ends were cut back, 3 bases at V and 5 bases at J, with 8 bases in the middle. CDR3 sequence (DNA): TGTGCCAGCAGCTCGGGAATAAATGAAAAACTGTTTTTT. Its protein is CASSSGINEKLFF.

The chain carries TRBV19 and TRBJ2-5, with D possibly TRBD1 on 5 matching bases. CDR3 length: 14 residues. Deletions cut 4 bases from V and 2 bases from J, with 11 bases between. In germline, CDR1 is LNHDA, CDR2 SQIVND (reference sequence). The CDR3 loop is CASSRGRTQETQYF. CDR3 in DNA: TGTGCCAGTAGTAGAGGACGGACACAAGAGACCCAGTACTTC.

The chain joins TRBV5-6 to TRBJ2-1, with 8 bases fitting TRBD2. Germline CDR1 and CDR2: SGHDT and YYEEEE. The CDR3 extends over 15 amino acids. The V gene end was trimmed by 1 base and the J gene end by 6 bases; junction bases not matched to a gene: 6. DNA for the CDR3: TGTGCCAGCAGCTTGCCTAGACTAGCGTTCAATGAGCAGTTCTTC. Translation: CASSLPRLAFNEQFF.

V and J are TRBV5-6 and TRBJ2-5, with D perhaps matching TRBD2 (6 bases). Germline-derived CDR1 and CDR2 are SGHDT and YYEEEE. V gave up 4 bases and J gave up 0 bases, with 16 bases separating them. The CDR3 loop spans 16 amino acids. The CDR3 protein is CASSRGLAENQETQYF. The CDR3 coding sequence is TGTGCCAGCAGCCGTGGCTTAGCGGAAAACCAAGAGACCCAGTACTTC.

To note about this clone: An end of the junction differs from the germline gene, which may be a read error. This chain joins TRBV7-9 and TRBJ2-2; 8 bases match TRBD1. This CDR3 region has 15 residues. Germline V CDR1 and CDR2: SEHNR, FQNEAQ (reference sequence). Here the CDR3 reads CSSSPGTGNTGELFF. The CDR3 DNA reads TGTTCCAGCAGCCCCGGGACAGGGAACACCGGGGAGCTGTTTTTT.